This T cell receptor (beta chain) was documented in a study of T cell responses to AZD1222 COVID-19 vaccine. Points from the study as a whole: Vaccine-related CD4 TCRs covered spike, predominating at 160-218 and 743-854. Donors, mostly white British, included more females; clonal diversity was possibly underestimated.

CDR1 is LGHDT, CDR2 YNNKEL, per germline (reference sequence). V was pared by 4 bases and J by 1 base, with 13 bases between. CDR3 length equals 15 residues. As regards this clone: Its antigen is unknown.

TCRdb keeps only in-frame clones here, not all; method: immunoSEQ multiplex PCR. The sample carries about 130,000 clones, about 90% recorded once. The material sequenced was peripheral blood, taken on day 0 of AZD1222 vaccination. V is TRBV3-1 (or the pseudogene TRBV3-2) and J is TRBJ1-1; D not resolved. The source is an adult in good health. CDR3 amino acids: CASSRGGQTNTEAFF. CDR3 sequence (DNA): TGTGCCAGCAGCCGGGGTGGGCAGACGAACACTGAAGCTTTCTTT.